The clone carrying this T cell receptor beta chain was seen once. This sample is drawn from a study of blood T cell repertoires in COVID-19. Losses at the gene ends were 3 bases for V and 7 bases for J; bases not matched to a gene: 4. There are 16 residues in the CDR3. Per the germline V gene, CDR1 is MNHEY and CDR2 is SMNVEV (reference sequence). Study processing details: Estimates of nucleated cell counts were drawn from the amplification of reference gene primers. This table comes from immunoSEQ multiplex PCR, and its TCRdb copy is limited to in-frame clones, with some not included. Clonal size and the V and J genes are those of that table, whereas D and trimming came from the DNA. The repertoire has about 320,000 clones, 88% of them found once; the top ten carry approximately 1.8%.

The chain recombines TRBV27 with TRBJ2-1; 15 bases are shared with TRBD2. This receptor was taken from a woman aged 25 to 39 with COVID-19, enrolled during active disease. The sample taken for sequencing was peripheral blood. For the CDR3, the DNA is TGTGCCAGCAGTTTCGGGACTAGCGGGGGGCGGAATGAGCAGTTCTTC. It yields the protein CASSFGTSGGRNEQFF.